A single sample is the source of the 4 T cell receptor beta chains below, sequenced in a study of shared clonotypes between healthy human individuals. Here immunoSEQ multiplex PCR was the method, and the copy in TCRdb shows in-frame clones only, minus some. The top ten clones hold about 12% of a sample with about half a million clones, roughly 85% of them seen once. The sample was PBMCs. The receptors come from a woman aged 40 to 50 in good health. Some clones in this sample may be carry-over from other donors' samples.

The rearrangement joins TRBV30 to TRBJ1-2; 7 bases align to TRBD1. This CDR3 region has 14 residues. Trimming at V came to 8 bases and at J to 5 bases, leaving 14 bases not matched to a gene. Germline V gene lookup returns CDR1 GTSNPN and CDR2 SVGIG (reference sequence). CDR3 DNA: TGTGCCCGGGCCCCGACAGGGAGTTTTTATGGCTACACCTTC. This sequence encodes CARAPTGSFYGYTF.

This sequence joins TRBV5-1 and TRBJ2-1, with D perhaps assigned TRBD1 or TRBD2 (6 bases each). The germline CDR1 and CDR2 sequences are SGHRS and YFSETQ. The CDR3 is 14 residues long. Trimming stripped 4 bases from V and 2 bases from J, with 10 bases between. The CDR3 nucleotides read TGCGCCAGCAGCGAGGGGGGCGCCTACAATGAGCAGTTCTTC. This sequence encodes CASSEGGAYNEQFF.

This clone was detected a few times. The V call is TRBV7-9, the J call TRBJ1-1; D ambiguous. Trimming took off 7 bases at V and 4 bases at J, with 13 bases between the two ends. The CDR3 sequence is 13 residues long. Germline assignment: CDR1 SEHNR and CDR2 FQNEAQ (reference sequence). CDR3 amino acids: CASMIQTGTEAFF. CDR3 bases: TGTGCCAGCATGATACAGACGGGCACTGAAGCTTTCTTT. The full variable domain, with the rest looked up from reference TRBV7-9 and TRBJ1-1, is DTGVSQNPRHKITKRGQNVTFRCDPISEHNRLYWYRQTLGQGPEFLTYFQNEAQLEKSRLLSDRFSAERPKGSFSTLEIQRTEQGDSAMYLCASMIQTGTEAFFGQGTRLTVV.

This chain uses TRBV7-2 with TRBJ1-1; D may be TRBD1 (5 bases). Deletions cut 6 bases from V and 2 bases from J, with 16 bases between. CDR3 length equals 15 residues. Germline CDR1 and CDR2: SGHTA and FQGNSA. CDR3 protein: CASSSPRGPNTEAFF. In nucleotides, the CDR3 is TGTGCCAGCAGTAGCCCTAGGGGCCCTAACACTGAAGCTTTCTTT. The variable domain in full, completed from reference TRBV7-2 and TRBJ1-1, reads GAGVSQSPSNKVTEKGKDVELRCDPISGHTALYWYRQSLGQGLEFLIYFQGNSAPDKSGLPSDRFSAERTGGSVSTLTIQRTQQEDSAVYLCASSSPRGPNTEAFFGQGTRLTVV.